Below are 10 T cell receptor beta chains sequenced from a single sample in a study of brain metastases from non-small cell lung cancer. Profiled with immunoSEQ multiplex PCR; TCRdb holds only in-frame clones, not every one. The sample yields 1,200 to 1,500 clones, about 86% seen once. The sequenced material came from tumor-adjacent normal tissue. These receptors all stem from a donor at least 40 years old with non-small cell lung cancer.

The CDR3 reads CASQRDPIYEQYF. In nucleotides, the CDR3 is TGTGCCAGCCAACGAGACCCAATATACGAGCAGTACTTC. The J gene is TRBJ2-7, the V gene TRBV2, with D uncertain. Germline CDR1 reads SNHLY; CDR2 reads FYNNEI. Trimming took off 8 bases at V and 4 bases at J, with 15 bases between the two ends. The CDR3 has 13 residues.

This sequence joins TRBV11-3 and TRBJ2-1; 7 positions agree with TRBD1. The germline V gene has CDR1 SGHNT and CDR2 YENEEA. The CDR3 has 15 residues. Trimming at V came to 2 bases and at J to 1 base, leaving 2 bases not matched to a gene. The CDR3 region has the DNA TGTGCCAGCAGCTTAACAGGGGTTTCCTACAATGAGCAGTTCTTC. Amino acids: CASSLTGVSYNEQFF.

This clone was detected once. This chain uses TRBV19 with TRBJ2-1, with a possible D match to TRBD1 (6 bases). The CDR3 sequence is 13 residues long. Trimming took 3 bases from V and 6 from J, leaving 9 bases between them. CDR1 is LNHDA and CDR2 is SQIVND in the germline V gene (reference sequence). The CDR3 DNA sequence: TGTGCCAGTAGTATGGAGACAGGCAATGAGCAGTTCTTC. It specifies CASSMETGNEQFF.

The sample holds a few counts of this clone. The chain has TRBV5-4 and TRBJ1-5, with D possibly TRBD1 on 5 matching bases. The CDR3 is made up of 15 amino acids. Trimming shortened V by 0 bases and J by 7 bases, and 14 bases separated the two germline ends. The V gene's germline CDR1 is SGHNT and CDR2 YYREEE (reference sequence). The CDR3 nucleotides read TGTGCCAGCAGCTTGGATGCGACAGCTGGGCAGCCCCAGCATTTT. It codes for CASSLDATAGQPQHF.

The V call is TRBV27, the J call TRBJ1-5; 8 bases are shared with TRBD1. The junction had 0 bases not matched to a gene; V was cut back by 5 bases and J by 0 bases. This CDR3 spans 14 amino acids. CDR1 MNHEY and CDR2 SMNVEV come from the germline V gene (reference sequence). This CDR3 reads CASSGQGSNQPQHF. Written as DNA, the CDR3 is TGTGCCAGCAGTGGACAGGGTAGCAATCAGCCCCAGCATTTT.

V gene TRBV7-2 combines with J gene TRBJ2-7, with D possibly called TRBD1 or TRBD2 (5 bases each). The length of the CDR3 is 15 residues. Germline-derived CDR1 and CDR2 are SGHTA and FQGNSA. The V end was cut by 1 base, the J end by 3 bases, with 13 bases between. The CDR3 is CASSLGDAGFYEQYF. The CDR3 DNA reads TGTGCCAGCAGCTTAGGGGACGCAGGGTTCTACGAGCAGTACTTC.

The chain joins TRBV10-1 to TRBJ2-2, with 11 nucleotides matching TRBD1. Trimming at V came to 8 bases and at J to 8 bases, leaving 7 bases not matched to a gene. Per the germline V gene, CDR1 is WNHNN and CDR2 is SYGVQD (reference sequence). The CDR3 is made up of 14 amino acids. In DNA form, the CDR3 reads TGCGCCAGCTACGGACAGGGGGCGCAAGGGGAGCTGTTTTTT. This encodes CASYGQGAQGELFF.

This clone occurred once. This rearrangement joins TRBV19 to TRBJ2-3; 9 nucleotides align to TRBD2. This CDR3 region has 21 residues. J gave up 1 base and V 3 bases, and 20 bases lay outside the gene matches. Germline V gives CDR1 LNHDA, CDR2 SQIVND (reference sequence). CDR3 DNA: TGTGCCAGTAGTATGGATAGCGGGAGCTCCAACCGCGGGAGGGGCACAGATACGCAGTATTTT. Translating gives CASSMDSGSSNRGRGTDTQYF.

Only one count was recorded for this clone. This CDR3 is CASSLFKGQGKGAGQFF. The CDR3 DNA reads TGTGCCAGTAGTCTCTTCAAGGGACAGGGAAAGGGAGCAGGGCAGTTCTTC. The gene calls are TRBV19 and TRBJ2-1; the match to TRBD1 covers 9 bases. The V and J ends lost 5 bases and 12 bases, in that order; junction bases with no gene match: 20. The CDR3 is 17 amino acids. In germline, CDR1 is LNHDA, CDR2 SQIVND (reference sequence).

The J gene is TRBJ1-1, the V gene TRBV19; possible D gene TRBD1, 5 bases. The CDR3 has 13 residues. V lost 6 bases, J lost 3 bases, and 11 bases lay in between. CDR1 is LNHDA, CDR2 SQIVND, per germline (reference sequence). CDR3 DNA: TGTGCCAGTAGCCGACAGTATGACACTGAAGCTTTCTTT. Amino acids: CASSRQYDTEAFF.